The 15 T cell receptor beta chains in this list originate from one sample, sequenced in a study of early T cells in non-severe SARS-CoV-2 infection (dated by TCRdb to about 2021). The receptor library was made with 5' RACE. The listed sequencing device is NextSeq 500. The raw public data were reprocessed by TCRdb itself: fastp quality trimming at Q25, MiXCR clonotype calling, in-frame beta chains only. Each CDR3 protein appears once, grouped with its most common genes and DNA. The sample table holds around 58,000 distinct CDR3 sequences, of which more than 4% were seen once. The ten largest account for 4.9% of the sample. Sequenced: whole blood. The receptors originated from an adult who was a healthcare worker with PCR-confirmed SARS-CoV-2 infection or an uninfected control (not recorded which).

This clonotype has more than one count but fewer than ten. The CDR3 spells CASGFLYEQYF. The CDR3 DNA is TGTGCCAGCGGATTCCTCTACGAGCAGTACTTC. This chain uses TRBV19 with TRBJ2-7; D gene unclear. The V end was cut by 9 bases, the J end by 3 bases, with 9 bases between. The CDR3 covers 11 residues. Germline V gene data show CDR1 as LNHDA and CDR2 as SQIVND (reference sequence).

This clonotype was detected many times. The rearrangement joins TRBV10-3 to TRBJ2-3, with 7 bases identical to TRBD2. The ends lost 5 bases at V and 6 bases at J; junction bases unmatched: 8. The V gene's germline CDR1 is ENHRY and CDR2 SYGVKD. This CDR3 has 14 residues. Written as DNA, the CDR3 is TGTGCCATCAGTAGCGGGACCCAGACGGATACGCAGTATTTT. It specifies CAISSGTQTDTQYF.

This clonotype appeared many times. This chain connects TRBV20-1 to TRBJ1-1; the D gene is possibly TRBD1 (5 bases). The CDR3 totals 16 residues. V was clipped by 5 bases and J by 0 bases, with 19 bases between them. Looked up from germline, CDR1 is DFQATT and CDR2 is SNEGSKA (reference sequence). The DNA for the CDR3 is TGCAGTGCTCCTGACAGCTTCAAGGCCGTGAACACTGAAGCTTTCTTT. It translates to CSAPDSFKAVNTEAFF.

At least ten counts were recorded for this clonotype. Here the CDR3 reads CASGRGADTQYF. The CDR3 DNA is TGTGCTAGTGGCCGGGGGGCAGATACGCAGTATTTT. This chain uses TRBV12-5 with TRBJ2-3; TRBD2 aligns across 7 bases. Trimming cost V 6 bases and J 4 bases; bases outside gene matches: 1. This CDR3 comprises 12 residues. Germline V lookup: CDR1 LGHNT, CDR2 FRNRAP.

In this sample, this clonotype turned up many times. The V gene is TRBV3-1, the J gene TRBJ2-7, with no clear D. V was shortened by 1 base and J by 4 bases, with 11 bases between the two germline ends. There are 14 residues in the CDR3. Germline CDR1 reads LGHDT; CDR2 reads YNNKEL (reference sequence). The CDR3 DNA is TGTGCCAGCAGCCAAGTGCGGTCTCGATACGAGCAGTACTTC. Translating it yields CASSQVRSRYEQYF.

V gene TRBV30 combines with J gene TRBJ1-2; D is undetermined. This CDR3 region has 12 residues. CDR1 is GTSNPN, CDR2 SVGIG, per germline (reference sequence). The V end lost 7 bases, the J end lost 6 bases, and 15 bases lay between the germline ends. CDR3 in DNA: TGTGCCTTAAATAAGTTATCTCATGGCTACACCTTC. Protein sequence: CALNKLSHGYTF.

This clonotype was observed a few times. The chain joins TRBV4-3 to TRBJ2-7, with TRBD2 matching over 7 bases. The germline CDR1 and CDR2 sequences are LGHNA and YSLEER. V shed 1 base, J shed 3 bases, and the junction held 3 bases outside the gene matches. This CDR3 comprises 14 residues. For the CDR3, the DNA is TGCGCCAGCAGCCAAGCGGCGGGGGACTACGAGCAGTACTTC. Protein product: CASSQAAGDYEQYF.

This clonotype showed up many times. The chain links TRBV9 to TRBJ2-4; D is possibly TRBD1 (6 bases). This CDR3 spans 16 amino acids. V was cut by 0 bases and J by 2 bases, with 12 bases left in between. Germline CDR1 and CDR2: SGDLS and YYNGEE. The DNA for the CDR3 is TGTGCCAGCAGCGTAGGGGTCACAGGGTCCAAAAACATTCAGTACTTC. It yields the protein CASSVGVTGSKNIQYF.

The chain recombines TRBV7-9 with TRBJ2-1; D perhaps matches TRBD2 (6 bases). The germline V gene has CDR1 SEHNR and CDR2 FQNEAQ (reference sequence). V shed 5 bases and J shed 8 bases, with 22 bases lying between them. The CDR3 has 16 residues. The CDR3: CASSPHWGGTEHEQFF. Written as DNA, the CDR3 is TGTGCCAGCAGCCCCCACTGGGGCGGGACGGAACATGAGCAGTTCTTC. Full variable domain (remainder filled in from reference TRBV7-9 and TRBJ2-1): DTGVSQNPRHKITKRGQNVTFRCDPISEHNRLYWYRQTLGQGPEFLTYFQNEAQLEKSRLLSDRFSAERPKGSFSTLEIQRTEQGDSAMYLCASSPHWGGTEHEQFFGPGTRLTVL.

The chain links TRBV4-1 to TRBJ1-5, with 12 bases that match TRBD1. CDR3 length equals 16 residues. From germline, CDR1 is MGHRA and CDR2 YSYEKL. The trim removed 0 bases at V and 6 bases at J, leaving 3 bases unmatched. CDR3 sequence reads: CASSQEGTGGSQPQHF. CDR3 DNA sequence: TGCGCCAGCAGCCAAGAGGGGACAGGGGGCAGTCAGCCCCAGCATTTT.

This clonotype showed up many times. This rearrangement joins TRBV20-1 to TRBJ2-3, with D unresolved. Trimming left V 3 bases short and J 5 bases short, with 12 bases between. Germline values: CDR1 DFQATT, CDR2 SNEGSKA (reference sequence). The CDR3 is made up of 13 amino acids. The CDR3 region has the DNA TGCAGTGCTAGTTCGGGCGGAGAAGATACGCAGTATTTT. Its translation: CSASSGGEDTQYF.

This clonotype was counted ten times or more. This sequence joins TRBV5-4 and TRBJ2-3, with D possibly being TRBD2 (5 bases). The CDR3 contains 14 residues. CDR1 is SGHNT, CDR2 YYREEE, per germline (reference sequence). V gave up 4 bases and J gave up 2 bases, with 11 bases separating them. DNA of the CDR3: TGTGCCAGCAGCCACGGACTTCTCACAGATACGCAGTATTTT. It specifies CASSHGLLTDTQYF.

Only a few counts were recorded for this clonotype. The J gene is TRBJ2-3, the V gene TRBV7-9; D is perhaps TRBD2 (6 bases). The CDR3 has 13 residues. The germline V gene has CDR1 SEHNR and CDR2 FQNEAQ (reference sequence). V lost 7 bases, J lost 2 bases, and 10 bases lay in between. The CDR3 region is CASTGLFTDTQYF. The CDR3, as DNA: TGTGCCAGCACGGGACTTTTCACAGATACGCAGTATTTT.

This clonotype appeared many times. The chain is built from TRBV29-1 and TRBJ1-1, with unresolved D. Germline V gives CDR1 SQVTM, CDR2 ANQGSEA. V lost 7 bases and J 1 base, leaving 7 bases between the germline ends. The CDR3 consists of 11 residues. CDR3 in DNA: TGCAGCGGGTCCCGGAACACTGAAGCTTTCTTT. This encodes CSGSRNTEAFF.

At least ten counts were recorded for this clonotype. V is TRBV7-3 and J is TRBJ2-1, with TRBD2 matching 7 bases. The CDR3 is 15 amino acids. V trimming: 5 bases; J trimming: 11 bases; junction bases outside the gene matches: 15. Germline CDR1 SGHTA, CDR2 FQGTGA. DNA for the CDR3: TGTGCCAGCAGCGCAACTAGCGACTGGTTCGGGAAGCAGTTCTTC. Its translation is CASSATSDWFGKQFF.